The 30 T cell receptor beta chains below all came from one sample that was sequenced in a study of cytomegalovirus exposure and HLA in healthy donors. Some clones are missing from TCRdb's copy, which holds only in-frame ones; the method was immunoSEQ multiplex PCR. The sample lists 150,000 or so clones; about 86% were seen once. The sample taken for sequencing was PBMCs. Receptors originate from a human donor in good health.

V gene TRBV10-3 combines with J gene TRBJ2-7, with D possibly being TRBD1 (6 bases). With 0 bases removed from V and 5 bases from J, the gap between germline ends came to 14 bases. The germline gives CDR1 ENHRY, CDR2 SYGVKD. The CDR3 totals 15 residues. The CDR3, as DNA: TGTGCCATCAGTGAGTCGACAGGAGTCGGCCACGAGCAGTACTTC. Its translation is CAISESTGVGHEQYF.

CDR3 in DNA: TGTGCCAGCAGCGAAGGGACTAGCGGGAGTACCGGGGAGCTGTTTTTT. Its translation is CASSEGTSGSTGELFF. V is TRBV9 and J is TRBJ2-2, with 14 nucleotides matching TRBD2. Trimming at V came to 3 bases and at J to 5 bases, leaving 3 bases not matched to a gene. This CDR3 has 16 amino acids. Germline V lookup: CDR1 SGDLS, CDR2 YYNGEE.

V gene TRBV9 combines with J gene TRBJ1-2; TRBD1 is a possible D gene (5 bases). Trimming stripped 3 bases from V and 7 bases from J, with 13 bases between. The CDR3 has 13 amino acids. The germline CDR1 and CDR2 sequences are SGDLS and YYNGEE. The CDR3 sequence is CASSGHRSPGYTF. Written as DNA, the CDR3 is TGTGCCAGCAGCGGACACAGGTCTCCTGGCTACACCTTC.

The chain's CDR3 is CASTRRQGDGTGELFF. Here the CDR3 DNA reads TGTGCCAGCACCCGACGACAGGGGGATGGGACCGGGGAGCTGTTTTTT. J is TRBJ2-2 and V is TRBV28, with TRBD1 identical over 9 bases. CDR1 is MDHEN and CDR2 is SYDVKM in the germline V gene. This CDR3 contains 16 residues. J was trimmed by 5 bases and V by 7 bases; bases with no gene match: 11. The full variable domain, with the rest looked up from reference TRBV28 and TRBJ2-2, is DVKVTQSSRYLVKRTGEKVFLECVQDMDHENMFWYRQDPGLGLRLIYFSYDVKMKEKGDIPEGYSVSREKKERFSLILESASTNQTSMYLCASTRRQGDGTGELFFGEGSRLTVL.

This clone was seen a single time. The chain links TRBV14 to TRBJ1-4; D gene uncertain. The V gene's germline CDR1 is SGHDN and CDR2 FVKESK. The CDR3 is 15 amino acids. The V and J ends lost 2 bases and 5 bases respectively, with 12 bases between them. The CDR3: CASSQRGRKNEKLFF. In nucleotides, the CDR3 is TGTGCCAGCAGCCAACGAGGGAGAAAGAATGAAAAACTGTTTTTT.

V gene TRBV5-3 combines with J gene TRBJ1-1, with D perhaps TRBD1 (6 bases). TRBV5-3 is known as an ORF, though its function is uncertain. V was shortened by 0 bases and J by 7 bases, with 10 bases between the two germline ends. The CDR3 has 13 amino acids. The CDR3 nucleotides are TGTGCCAGAAGCTTGGCAGGGGCGAGTGAAGCTTTCTTT. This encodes CARSLAGASEAFF.

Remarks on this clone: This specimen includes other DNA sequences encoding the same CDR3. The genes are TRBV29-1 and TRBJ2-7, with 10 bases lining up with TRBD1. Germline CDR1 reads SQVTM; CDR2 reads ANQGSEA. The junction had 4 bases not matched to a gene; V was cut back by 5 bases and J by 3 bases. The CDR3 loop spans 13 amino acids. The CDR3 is CSVSGQGVYEQYF. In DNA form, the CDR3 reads TGCAGCGTTTCTGGACAGGGGGTCTACGAGCAGTACTTC.

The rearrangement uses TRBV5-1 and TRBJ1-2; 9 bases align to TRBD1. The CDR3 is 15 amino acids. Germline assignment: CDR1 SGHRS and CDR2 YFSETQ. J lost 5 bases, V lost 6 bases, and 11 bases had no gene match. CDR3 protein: CASTPSTGGAYGYTF. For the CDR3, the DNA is TGCGCCAGCACCCCAAGTACAGGGGGCGCATATGGCTACACCTTC. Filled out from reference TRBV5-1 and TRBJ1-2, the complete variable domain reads KAGVTQTPRYLIKTRGQQVTLSCSPISGHRSVSWYQQTPGQGLQFLFEYFSETQRNKGNFPGRFSGRQFSNSRSEMNVSTLELGDSALYLCASTPSTGGAYGYTFGSGTRLTVV.

CDR3 residues: CASRSWGDQSSKSGETQYF. DNA for the CDR3: TGTGCCAGCAGATCGTGGGGGGATCAAAGTTCTAAAAGTGGAGAGACCCAGTACTTC. V gene TRBV28 combines with J gene TRBJ2-5, with a possible D match to TRBD2 (6 bases). Germline CDR1 and CDR2: MDHEN and SYDVKM. CDR3 length: 19 residues. The germline V and J ends were trimmed by 6 bases and 4 bases, with 30 bases remaining between them.

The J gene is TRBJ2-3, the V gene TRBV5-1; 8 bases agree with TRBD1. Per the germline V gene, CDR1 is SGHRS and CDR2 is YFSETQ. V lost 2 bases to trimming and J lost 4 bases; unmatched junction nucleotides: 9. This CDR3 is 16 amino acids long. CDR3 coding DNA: TGCGCCAGCAGCTTTTACCCGGACAGGGTTGCAGATACGCAGTATTTT. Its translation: CASSFYPDRVADTQYF.

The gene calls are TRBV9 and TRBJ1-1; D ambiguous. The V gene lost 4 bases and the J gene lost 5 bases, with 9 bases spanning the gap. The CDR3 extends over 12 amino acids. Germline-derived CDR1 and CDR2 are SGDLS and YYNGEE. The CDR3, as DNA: TGTGCCAGCAGCCCCGGGAGGACTGAAGCTTTCTTT. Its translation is CASSPGRTEAFF.

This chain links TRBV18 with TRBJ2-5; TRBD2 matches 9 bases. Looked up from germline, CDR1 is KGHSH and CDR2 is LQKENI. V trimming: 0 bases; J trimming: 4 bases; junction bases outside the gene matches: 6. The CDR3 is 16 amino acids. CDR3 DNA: TGTGCCAGCTCACCACCGTCTAGCGGGACGGGAGAGACCCAGTACTTC. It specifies CASSPPSSGTGETQYF.

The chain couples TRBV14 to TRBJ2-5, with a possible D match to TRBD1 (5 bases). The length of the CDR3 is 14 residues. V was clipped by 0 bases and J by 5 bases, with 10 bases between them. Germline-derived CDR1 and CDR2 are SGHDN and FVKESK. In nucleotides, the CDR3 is TGTGCCAGCAGCCAAGATGGGTGGGGCGAGACCCAGTACTTC. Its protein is CASSQDGWGETQYF.

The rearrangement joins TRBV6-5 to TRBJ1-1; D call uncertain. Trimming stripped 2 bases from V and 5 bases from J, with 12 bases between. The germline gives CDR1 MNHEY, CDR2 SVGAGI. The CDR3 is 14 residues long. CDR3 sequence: CASSYEGRGTEAFF. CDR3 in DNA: TGTGCCAGCAGTTACGAGGGAAGAGGGACTGAAGCTTTCTTT.

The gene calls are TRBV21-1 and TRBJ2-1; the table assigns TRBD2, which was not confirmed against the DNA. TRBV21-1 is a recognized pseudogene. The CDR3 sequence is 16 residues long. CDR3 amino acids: CASRGTSGSSYNEQFF. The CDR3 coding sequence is TGTGCCAGCAGAGGGACTAGCGGGAGTAGTTACAATGAGCAGTTCTTC.

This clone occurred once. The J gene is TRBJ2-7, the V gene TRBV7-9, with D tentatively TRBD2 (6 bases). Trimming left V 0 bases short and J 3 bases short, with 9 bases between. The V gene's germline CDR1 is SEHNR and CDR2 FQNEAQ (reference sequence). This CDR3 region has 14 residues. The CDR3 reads CASSLAGGNYEQYF. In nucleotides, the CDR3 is TGTGCCAGCAGCTTAGCGGGGGGAAACTACGAGCAGTACTTC.

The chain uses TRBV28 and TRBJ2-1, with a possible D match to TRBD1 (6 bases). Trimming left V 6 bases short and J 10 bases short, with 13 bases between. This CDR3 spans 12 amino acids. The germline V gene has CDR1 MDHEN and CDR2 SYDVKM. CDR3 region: CASREAGTEQFF. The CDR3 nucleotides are TGTGCCAGCAGAGAGGCCGGGACAGAGCAGTTCTTC. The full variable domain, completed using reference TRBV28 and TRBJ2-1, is DVKVTQSSRYLVKRTGEKVFLECVQDMDHENMFWYRQDPGLGLRLIYFSYDVKMKEKGDIPEGYSVSREKKERFSLILESASTNQTSMYLCASREAGTEQFFGPGTRLTVL.

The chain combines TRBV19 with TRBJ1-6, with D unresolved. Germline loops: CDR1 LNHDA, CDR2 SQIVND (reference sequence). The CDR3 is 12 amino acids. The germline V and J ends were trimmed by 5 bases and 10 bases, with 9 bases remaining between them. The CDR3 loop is CASSDFGSPLHF. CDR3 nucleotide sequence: TGTGCCAGTAGTGACTTTGGCTCACCCCTCCACTTT.

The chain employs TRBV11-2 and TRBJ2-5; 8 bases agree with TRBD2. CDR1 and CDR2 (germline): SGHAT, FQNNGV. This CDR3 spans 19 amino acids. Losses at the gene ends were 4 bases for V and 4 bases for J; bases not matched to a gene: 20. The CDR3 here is CASSSGLLAAISLGETQYF. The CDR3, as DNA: TGTGCCAGCAGCTCCGGCTTACTAGCGGCTATCTCTTTAGGAGAGACCCAGTACTTC.

The CDR3 loop reads CASSFSGGRNNEQFF. For the CDR3, the DNA is TGTGCCAGCAGCTTCAGCGGGGGGCGAAACAATGAGCAGTTCTTC. The chain joins TRBV7-2 to TRBJ2-1, with TRBD2 matching over 9 bases. With 3 bases clipped from V and 5 bases from J, the junction kept 5 bases outside the gene matches. The CDR3 has 15 residues. Germline V gives CDR1 SGHTA, CDR2 FQGNSA.

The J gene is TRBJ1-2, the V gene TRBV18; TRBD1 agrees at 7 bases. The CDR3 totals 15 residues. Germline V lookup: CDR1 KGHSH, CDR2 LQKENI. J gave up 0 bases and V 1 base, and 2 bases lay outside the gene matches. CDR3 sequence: CASSPLGQTNYGYTF. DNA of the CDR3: TGTGCCAGCTCACCACTGGGACAGACTAACTATGGCTACACCTTC.

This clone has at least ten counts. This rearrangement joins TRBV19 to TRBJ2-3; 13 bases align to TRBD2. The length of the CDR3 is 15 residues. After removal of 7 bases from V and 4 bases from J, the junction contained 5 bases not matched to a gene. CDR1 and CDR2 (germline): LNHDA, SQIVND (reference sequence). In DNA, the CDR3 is TGTGCCAGTAAAGGACTAGCGGGAGATTCAGATACGCAGTATTTT. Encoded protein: CASKGLAGDSDTQYF.

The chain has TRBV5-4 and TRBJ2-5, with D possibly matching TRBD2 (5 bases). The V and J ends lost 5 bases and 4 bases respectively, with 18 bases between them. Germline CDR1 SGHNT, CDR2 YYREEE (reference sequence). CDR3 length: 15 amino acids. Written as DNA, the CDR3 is TGTGCCAGCAGTCCTACTAGTTCTTTAGGAGAGACCCAGTACTTC. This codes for CASSPTSSLGETQYF.

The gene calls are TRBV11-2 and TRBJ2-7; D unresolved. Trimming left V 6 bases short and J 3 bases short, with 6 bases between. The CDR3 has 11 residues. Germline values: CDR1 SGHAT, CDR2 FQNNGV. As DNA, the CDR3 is TGTGCCAGCAGACAGAACTACGAGCAGTACTTC. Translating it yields CASRQNYEQYF.

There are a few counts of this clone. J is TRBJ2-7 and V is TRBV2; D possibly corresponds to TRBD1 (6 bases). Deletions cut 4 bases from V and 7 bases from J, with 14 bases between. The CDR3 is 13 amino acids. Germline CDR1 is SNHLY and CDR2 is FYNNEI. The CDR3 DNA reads TGTGCCAGCAGTGTCCAGGGGACCGTTGAGCAGTACTTC. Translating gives CASSVQGTVEQYF. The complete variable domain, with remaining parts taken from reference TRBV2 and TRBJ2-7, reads EPEVTQTPSHQVTQMGQEVILRCVPISNHLYFYWYRQILGQKVEFLVSFYNNEISEKSEIFDDQFSVERPDGSNFTLKIRSTKLEDSAMYFCASSVQGTVEQYFGPGTRLTVT.

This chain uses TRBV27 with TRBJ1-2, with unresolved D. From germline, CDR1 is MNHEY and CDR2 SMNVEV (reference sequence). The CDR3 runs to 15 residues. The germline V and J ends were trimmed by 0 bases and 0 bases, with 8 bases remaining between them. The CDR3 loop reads CASSLSPLANYGYTF. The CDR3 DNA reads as TGTGCCAGCAGTTTATCTCCCTTAGCTAACTATGGCTACACCTTC.

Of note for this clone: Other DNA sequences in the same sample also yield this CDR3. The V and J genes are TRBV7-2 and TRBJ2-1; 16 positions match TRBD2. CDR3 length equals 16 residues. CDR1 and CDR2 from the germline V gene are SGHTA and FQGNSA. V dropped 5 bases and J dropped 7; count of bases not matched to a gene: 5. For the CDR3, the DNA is TGTGCCAGCAGCCCGGGACTAGCGGGGGGGCAGAATGAGCAGTTCTTC. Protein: CASSPGLAGGQNEQFF.

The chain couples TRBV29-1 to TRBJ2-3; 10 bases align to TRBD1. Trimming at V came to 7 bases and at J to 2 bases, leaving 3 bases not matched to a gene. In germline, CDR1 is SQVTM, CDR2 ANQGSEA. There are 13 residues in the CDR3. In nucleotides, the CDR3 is TGCAGCGGTGGGACAGGGGCCACAGATACGCAGTATTTT. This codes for CSGGTGATDTQYF.

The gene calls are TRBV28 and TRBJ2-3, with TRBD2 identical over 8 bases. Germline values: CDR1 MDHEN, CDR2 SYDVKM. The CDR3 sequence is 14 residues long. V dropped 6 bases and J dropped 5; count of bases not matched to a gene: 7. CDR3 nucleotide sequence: TGTGCCAGCAGCCTTAGCGGGAAGGGAGATACGCAGTATTTT. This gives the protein CASSLSGKGDTQYF. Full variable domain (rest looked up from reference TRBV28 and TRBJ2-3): DVKVTQSSRYLVKRTGEKVFLECVQDMDHENMFWYRQDPGLGLRLIYFSYDVKMKEKGDIPEGYSVSREKKERFSLILESASTNQTSMYLCASSLSGKGDTQYFGPGTRLTVL.

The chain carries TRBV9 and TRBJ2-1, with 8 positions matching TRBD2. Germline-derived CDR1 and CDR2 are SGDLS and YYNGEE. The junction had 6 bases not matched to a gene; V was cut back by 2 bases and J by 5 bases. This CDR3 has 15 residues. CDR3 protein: CASSVSAGDHNEQFF. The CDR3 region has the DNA TGTGCCAGCAGCGTCTCAGCGGGGGACCACAATGAGCAGTTCTTC. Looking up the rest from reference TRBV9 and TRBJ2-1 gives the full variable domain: DSGVTQTPKHLITATGQRVTLRCSPRSGDLSVYWYQQSLDQGLQFLIQYYNGEERAKGNILERFSAQQFPDLHSELNLSSLELGDSALYFCASSVSAGDHNEQFFGPGTRLTVL.